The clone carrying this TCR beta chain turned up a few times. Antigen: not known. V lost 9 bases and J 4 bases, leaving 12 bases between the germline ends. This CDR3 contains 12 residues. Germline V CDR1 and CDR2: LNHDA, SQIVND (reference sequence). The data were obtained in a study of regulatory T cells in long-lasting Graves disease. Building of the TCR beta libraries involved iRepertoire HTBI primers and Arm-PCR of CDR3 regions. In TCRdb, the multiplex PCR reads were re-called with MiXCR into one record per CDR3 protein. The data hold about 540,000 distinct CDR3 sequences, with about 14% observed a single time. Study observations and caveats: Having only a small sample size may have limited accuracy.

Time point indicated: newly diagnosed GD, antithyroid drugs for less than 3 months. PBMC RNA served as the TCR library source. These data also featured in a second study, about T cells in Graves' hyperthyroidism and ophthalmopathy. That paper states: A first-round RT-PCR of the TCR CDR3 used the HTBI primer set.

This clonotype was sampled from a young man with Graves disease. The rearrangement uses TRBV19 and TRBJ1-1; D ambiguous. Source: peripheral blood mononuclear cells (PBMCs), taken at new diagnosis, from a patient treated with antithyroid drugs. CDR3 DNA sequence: TGTGCCAGCCGCCGGGGTAGCACTGAAGCTTTCTTT. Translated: CASRRGSTEAFF.